This T cell receptor beta chain was identified during a study of T-cell reconstitution after alpha-beta-depleted transplantation in children. Study outcomes and limitations: T-cell counts and diversity at one year following transplant were attributed mainly to newly produced T cells.

On this clonotype: No antigen is known for it.

Unique molecular identifiers featured in how the TCRbeta library was prepared. TCRdb re-called the PCR reads through MiXCR, storing one row per CDR3 protein. The repertoire has about 980,000 distinct CDR3 sequences, less than 30% of them found once; the top ten carry roughly 30%. The TCR was taken from a boy less than two years old who had a stem cell transplant for SCID, so the T cells may come from the graft donor. The sequenced sample was PBMCs, mostly from graft donor cells, obtained 360 days after TCRalphabeta/CD19-depleted stem cell transplant.

The CDR3 DNA sequence: TGTGCCAGCAGTTACCCGGGGGCGGTGGGGACTGAAGCTTTCTTT. This encodes CASSYPGAVGTEAFF. The chain links TRBV6-5 to TRBJ1-1; a possible D gene is TRBD1 (6 bases). The CDR3 covers 15 residues. Germline CDR1 is MNHEY and CDR2 is SVGAGI. V lost 2 bases and J 5 bases, leaving 15 bases between the germline ends.